This T cell receptor beta chain was observed in a study of preoperative IRX-2 immunotherapy in early breast cancer. Treatment meaning: preoperative locoregional IRX-2 cytokine immunotherapy. Preoperative locoregional IRX-2 cytokine immunotherapy was tested in the phase Ib source study. The repertoire was sequenced with immunoSEQ multiplex PCR; TCRdb's copy has only in-frame clones and lacks some. The repertoire holds tens of thousands of clones, with under 90% as singletons. CDR1 and CDR2 (germline): SGHNT, YENEEA. The CDR3 sequence is 14 residues long. Trimming stripped 5 bases from V and 5 bases from J, with 15 bases between.

The sequence came from a human donor with breast cancer. This chain joins TRBV11-3 and TRBJ1-2; D remains unclear. The sample here was taken from a patient treated with IRX-2 immunotherapy. CDR3 in amino acids: CASSRNHEGYGYTF. The CDR3, as DNA: TGTGCCAGCAGCCGGAACCATGAGGGATATGGCTACACCTTC. Complete variable domain (other parts from reference TRBV11-3 and TRBJ1-2): EAGVVQSPRYKIIEKKQPVAFWCNPISGHNTLYWYLQNLGQGPELLIRYENEEAVDDSQLPKDRFSAERLKGVDSTLKIQPAELGDSAVYLCASSRNHEGYGYTFGSGTRLTVV.